The subject of this entry is one T cell receptor beta chain. Its antigen remains unknown. Extracted from the samples, RNA was reverse transcribed into cDNA to serve as the sequencing template. TCRdb's table, derived via immunoSEQ multiplex PCR, lists solely in-frame clones and lacks some. Among roughly 140,000 clones listed, 62% were seen once. PBMCs were stained for CD3, CD4 and CD8, and CD4+ and CD8+ T cells were sorted. This specimen belongs to a study of CD8+ T cells in alopecia areata. Regarding the study as a whole: Affected scalp, especially in alopecia totalis/universalis, had a higher clonality than normal scalp did. Resident alphabeta T-cell populations of normal skin are likewise subject to sequencing in scalp samples.

The CDR3 totals 13 residues. V dropped 4 bases and J dropped 5 bases, with 11 bases sitting between them. Germline-derived CDR1 and CDR2 are GTSNPN and SVGIG (reference sequence). This clonotype was obtained from a human donor in good health. The chain is built from TRBV30 and TRBJ2-2; D is uncertain. Input material: CD8+ T cells sorted from blood. The CDR3 sequence: CAWTGLKTGELFF. As DNA, the CDR3 is TGTGCCTGGACGGGCCTAAAAACCGGGGAGCTGTTTTTT. Complete variable domain (other parts from reference TRBV30 and TRBJ2-2): SQTIHQWPATLVQPVGSPLSLECTVEGTSNPNLYWYRQAAGRGLQLLFYSVGIGQISSEVPQNLSASRPQDRQFILSSKKLLLSDSGFYLCAWTGLKTGELFFGEGSRLTVL.